This entry lists 13 T cell receptor beta chains sequenced from one sample in a study of OX40 agonist ivuxolimab in advanced cancers. Assay used: immunoSEQ multiplex PCR; TCRdb lists only in-frame clones, some missing. The repertoire includes more than 45,000 clones, about 86% of them detected once, and about 0.8% sits in the top ten. The material sequenced was CD4+ or CD8+ T cells sorted from blood, taken in a trial of the OX40 agonist ivuxolimab. These receptors all come from an adult with an advanced solid tumor such as melanoma, head and neck, liver or kidney cancer.

The genes are TRBV10-3 and TRBJ1-6, with a tentative D call TRBD1 (5 bases). Between the trimmed V and J ends, which lost 3 bases and 7 bases, there was a span of 7 bases. In germline, CDR1 is ENHRY, CDR2 SYGVKD. The CDR3 contains 13 residues. The CDR3 nucleotides read TGTGCCATCAGTGACAGGGAAAATTCACCCCTCCACTTT. It encodes CAISDRENSPLHF.

V and J are TRBV27 and TRBJ1-2; D gene ambiguous. Trimming pared 6 bases from V and 1 base from J, leaving 9 bases between. CDR3 length equals 13 residues. Germline CDR1 and CDR2: MNHEY and SMNVEV (reference sequence). The CDR3 protein is CASSPGINYGYTF. CDR3 coding DNA: TGTGCCAGCAGCCCGGGTATTAACTATGGCTACACCTTC.

The gene calls are TRBV5-1 and TRBJ2-3, with D possibly matching TRBD2 (5 bases). V shed 7 bases and J shed 1 base, with 13 bases lying between them. The CDR3 totals 14 residues. The germline gives CDR1 SGHRS, CDR2 YFSETQ. The CDR3 DNA is TGCGCCAGCCGGTGGGAGCCCCGCACAGATACGCAGTATTTT. Translating it yields CASRWEPRTDTQYF.

The chain has TRBV11-1 and TRBJ2-2; possible D gene TRBD1, 5 bases. V lost 2 bases, J lost 6 bases, and 13 bases lay in between. The CDR3 contains 15 residues. Germline CDR1 reads SGHAT; CDR2 reads FQDESV (reference sequence). The DNA for the CDR3 is TGTGCCAGCAGCTTAAACCTACAGGTCGCCGGGGAGCTGTTTTTT. Its translation is CASSLNLQVAGELFF.

The chain carries TRBV5-4 and TRBJ1-2; 8 positions match TRBD1. In germline, CDR1 is SGHNT, CDR2 YYREEE (reference sequence). V gave up 0 bases and J gave up 4 bases; unmatched junction bases: 5. This CDR3 has 15 residues. CDR3 sequence: CASSLDTGQAYGYTF. CDR3 bases: TGTGCCAGCAGCTTGGATACGGGACAGGCCTATGGCTACACCTTC.

By share of the sample, this clone is medium-sized. The chain has TRBV27 and TRBJ2-5; D not resolved. V was shortened by 9 bases and J by 2 bases, with 13 bases between the two germline ends. This CDR3 has 13 amino acids. Germline assignment: CDR1 MNHEY and CDR2 SMNVEV (reference sequence). CDR3 protein: CASGRRVQETQYF. In nucleotides, the CDR3 is TGTGCCAGTGGAAGACGGGTGCAAGAGACCCAGTACTTC.

This CDR3 is CASSLRLAGLGETQYF. In DNA, the CDR3 is TGTGCCAGCAGCCTACGACTAGCGGGGTTGGGAGAGACCCAGTACTTC. This chain connects TRBV14 to TRBJ2-5; 11 bases fit TRBD2. Germline lookup yields CDR1 SGHDN and CDR2 FVKESK. There are 16 residues in the CDR3. V trimming: 4 bases; J trimming: 4 bases; junction bases outside the gene matches: 8.

The chain employs TRBV2 and TRBJ1-5; TRBD1 agrees at 7 bases. In germline, CDR1 is SNHLY, CDR2 FYNNEI. The CDR3 length is 14 residues. V lost 6 bases, J lost 3 bases, and 5 bases stayed unmatched. The CDR3 bases are TGTGCCAGCAGCCCCGGGACAGTCAATCAGCCCCAGCATTTT. As protein: CASSPGTVNQPQHF.

The chain couples TRBV18 to TRBJ1-4; D is unclear. From germline, CDR1 is KGHSH and CDR2 LQKENI. Deletions cut 0 bases from V and 7 bases from J, with 3 bases between. The CDR3 loop spans 12 amino acids. CDR3: CASSPPGEKLFF. The CDR3 coding sequence is TGTGCCAGCTCACCACCGGGTGAAAAACTGTTTTTT.

In DNA form, the CDR3 reads TGTGCCAGCAGCTTAGTAATCGGCGGGAGCTCCTACAATGAGCAGTTCTTC. It translates to CASSLVIGGSSYNEQFF. This chain links TRBV13 with TRBJ2-1, with 7 bases that match TRBD2. The CDR3 has 17 amino acids. V trimming: 1 base; J trimming: 0 bases; junction bases outside the gene matches: 6. Germline CDR1 reads PRHDT; CDR2 reads FYEKMQ (reference sequence).

V and J are TRBV5-1 and TRBJ2-5; tentative D call: TRBD1 (5 bases). V was shortened by 2 bases and J by 2 bases, with 7 bases between the two germline ends. CDR3 length equals 13 residues. Per germline, CDR1 SGHRS and CDR2 YFSETQ. CDR3 protein: CASSLRQQETQYF. The CDR3, as DNA: TGCGCCAGCAGCTTAAGACAGCAAGAGACCCAGTACTTC.

The V call is TRBV5-4, the J call TRBJ2-7; 8 nucleotides match TRBD2. The germline gives CDR1 SGHNT, CDR2 YYREEE (reference sequence). The CDR3 is 19 residues long. V trimming: 0 bases; J trimming: 0 bases; junction bases outside the gene matches: 14. CDR3: CASSLAKMSGRGSSYEQYF. The CDR3 DNA reads TGTGCCAGCAGCTTGGCCAAGATGAGCGGGAGAGGGAGCTCCTACGAGCAGTACTTC.

Here the CDR3 reads CASSDRTGWGETQYF. The CDR3 nucleotides are TGTGCCAGCAGCGACCGGACAGGGTGGGGGGAGACCCAGTACTTC. The chain joins TRBV5-6 to TRBJ2-5; 8 bases match TRBD1. V was pared by 4 bases and J by 5 bases, with 10 bases of the junction left unmatched. This CDR3 has 15 residues. Germline CDR1 SGHDT, CDR2 YYEEEE.